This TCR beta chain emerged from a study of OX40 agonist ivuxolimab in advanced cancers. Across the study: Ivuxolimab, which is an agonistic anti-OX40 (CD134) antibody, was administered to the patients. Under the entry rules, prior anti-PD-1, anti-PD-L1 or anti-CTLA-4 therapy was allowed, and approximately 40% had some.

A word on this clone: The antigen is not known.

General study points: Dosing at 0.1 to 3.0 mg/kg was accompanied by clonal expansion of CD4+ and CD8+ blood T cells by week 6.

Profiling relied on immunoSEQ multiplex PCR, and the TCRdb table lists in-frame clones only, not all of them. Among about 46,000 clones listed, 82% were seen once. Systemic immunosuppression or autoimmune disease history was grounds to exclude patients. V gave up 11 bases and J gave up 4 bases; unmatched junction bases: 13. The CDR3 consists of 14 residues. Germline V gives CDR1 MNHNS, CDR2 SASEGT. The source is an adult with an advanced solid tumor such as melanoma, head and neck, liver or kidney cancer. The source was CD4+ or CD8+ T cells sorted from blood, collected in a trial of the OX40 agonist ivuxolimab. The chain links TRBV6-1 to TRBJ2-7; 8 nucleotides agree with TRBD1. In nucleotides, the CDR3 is TGTGCCGCAACAGGGGGAAATACCTATTACGAGCAGTACTTC. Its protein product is CAATGGNTYYEQYF.